Shown below are 21 T cell receptor beta chains from a single sample sequenced in a study of blood T cell repertoires in COVID-19. Produced via immunoSEQ multiplex PCR; TCRdb's table is partial and in-frame only. Here the sample spans 650,000 to 800,000 clones, just under 90% being singletons. The sample taken for sequencing was peripheral blood. The receptor set was obtained from a woman in her late teens or twenties with acute or convalescent COVID-19.

The genes are TRBV9 and TRBJ1-2; 8 bases agree with TRBD1. V lost 4 bases and J lost 4; bases outside the gene matches: 15. The germline V gene has CDR1 SGDLS and CDR2 YYNGEE. The CDR3 consists of 17 residues. CDR3 amino acids: CASSSRPGDRTLYGYTF. The CDR3 region has the DNA TGTGCCAGCAGCTCCCGTCCCGGGGACAGGACCCTCTATGGCTACACCTTC.

This clone was counted only a few times. The gene calls are TRBV7-8 and TRBJ1-2, with 7 bases matching TRBD1. CDR3 length: 15 residues. J was trimmed by 6 bases and V by 0 bases; bases with no gene match: 7. CDR1 is SGHVS, CDR2 FQNEAQ, per germline. The chain's CDR3 is CASSLAGGVLNGYTF. The CDR3 DNA reads as TGTGCCAGCAGCTTAGCAGGGGGCGTCCTCAATGGCTACACCTTC.

This clone was seen only once. This chain connects TRBV7-4 to TRBJ2-7; 8 positions agree with TRBD2. The CDR3 has 16 amino acids. Germline CDR1 and CDR2: SGHVT and SQSDAQ. With V trimmed by 4 bases and J by 7 bases, 15 bases remained unmatched. CDR3 sequence (DNA): TGTGCCAGCAGCTCCCCCCCGGGAGGGCTCCCGTGGGAGCAGTACTTC. Translation gives CASSSPPGGLPWEQYF.

The J gene is TRBJ1-1, the V gene TRBV5-1, with no clear D. Germline lookup yields CDR1 SGHRS and CDR2 YFSETQ. This CDR3 is 15 amino acids long. The germline V and J ends were trimmed by 0 bases and 1 base, with 10 bases remaining between them. The CDR3 region is CASSLGGRPNTEAFF. CDR3 nucleotides: TGCGCCAGCAGCTTGGGTGGCAGGCCGAACACTGAAGCTTTCTTT.

The CDR3 loop reads CASSSDFYEQYF. For the CDR3, the DNA is TGCGCCAGCAGCTCGGACTTCTACGAGCAGTACTTC. The V and J genes are TRBV5-1 and TRBJ2-7; tentatively, D is TRBD2 (5 bases). The CDR3 covers 12 residues. Germline lookup yields CDR1 SGHRS and CDR2 YFSETQ. The V gene lost 3 bases and the J gene lost 3 bases, with 7 bases spanning the gap.

The chain is built from TRBV28 and TRBJ2-3, with D hard to call. This CDR3 contains 15 residues. Germline-derived CDR1 and CDR2 are MDHEN and SYDVKM. Trimming removed 3 bases at V and 1 base at J, with 11 bases between. Here the CDR3 reads CASSFLVTRTDTQYF. The CDR3 DNA follows: TGTGCCAGCAGTTTTCTAGTGACCCGCACAGATACGCAGTATTTT.

The chain is built from TRBV29-1 and TRBJ1-2; 7 bases agree with TRBD1. CDR1 SQVTM and CDR2 ANQGSEA come from the germline V gene. V shed 7 bases, J shed 3 bases, and the junction held 8 bases outside the gene matches. The length of the CDR3 is 13 residues. The CDR3 loop reads CSALEGADYGYTF. The CDR3 bases are TGCAGCGCCCTTGAGGGGGCGGACTATGGCTACACCTTC.

This chain connects TRBV24-1 to TRBJ2-1; tentative D call: TRBD2 (5 bases). The CDR3 runs 16 residues. Trimming took 3 bases from V and 2 from J, leaving 13 bases between them. Germline CDR1 KGHDR, CDR2 SFDVKD. Here the CDR3 reads CATSDPEEAAYNEQFF. In DNA form, the CDR3 reads TGTGCCACCAGTGATCCGGAGGAAGCAGCCTACAATGAGCAGTTCTTC.

This chain joins TRBV7-9 and TRBJ1-1; D perhaps matches TRBD1 (5 bases). Trimming removed 1 base from V and 10 bases from J, with 16 bases in between. The CDR3 is 14 amino acids. The germline gives CDR1 SEHNR, CDR2 FQNEAQ (reference sequence). CDR3 nucleotides: TGTGCCAGCAGCTTAGAGGGGTCGGGGGACGGAGCTTTCTTT. Protein sequence: CASSLEGSGDGAFF.

This chain uses TRBV4-1 with TRBJ1-4; TRBD1 might be the D (5 bases). The CDR3 has 13 amino acids. Germline values: CDR1 MGHRA, CDR2 YSYEKL. Trimming stripped 1 base from V and 8 bases from J, with 8 bases between. The CDR3 DNA reads TGCGCCAGCAGCCAAGGCAGGGTCGAAAAACTGTTTTTT. Its protein is CASSQGRVEKLFF.

The J gene is TRBJ1-2, the V gene TRBV18, with D perhaps TRBD1 (5 bases). The CDR3 extends over 16 amino acids. Germline assignment: CDR1 KGHSH and CDR2 LQKENI. Trimming took off 2 bases at V and 1 base at J, with 14 bases between the two ends. For the CDR3, the DNA is TGTGCCAGCTCACCAGTGCAGGGCCCATATAACTATGGCTACACCTTC. It is translated as CASSPVQGPYNYGYTF.

V usage is TRBV5-8 and J usage is TRBJ1-1, with a tentative D call TRBD1 (5 bases). V dropped 4 bases and J dropped 6 bases, with 22 bases sitting between them. The CDR3 has 16 amino acids. CDR1 is SGHTS and CDR2 is YDEGEE in the germline V gene. This chain's CDR3 is CASSLPSGARQAEAFF. The CDR3 coding sequence is TGTGCCAGCAGCCTCCCTAGTGGGGCACGGCAAGCTGAAGCTTTCTTT.

The chain recombines TRBV2 with TRBJ1-2; D call uncertain. Germline values: CDR1 SNHLY, CDR2 FYNNEI. The CDR3 is made up of 14 amino acids. Trimming pared 2 bases from V and 3 bases from J, leaving 10 bases between. CDR3 bases: TGTGCCAGCAGTGAAAGGGCCGGGGACTATGGCTACACCTTC. Translating gives CASSERAGDYGYTF.

Points on this clone: Its ends do not fully match the called genes, so a read error is possible. The chain joins TRBV2 to TRBJ2-5; D is undetermined. CDR3 length equals 12 residues. Germline loops: CDR1 SNHLY, CDR2 FYNNEI. Here the CDR3 DNA reads TGTGCCAGCAATGAACAACAAGAGACCCAGTACTTC. Protein sequence: CASNEQQETQYF.

V and J are TRBV4-1 and TRBJ2-7; 7 bases are shared with TRBD1. In germline, CDR1 is MGHRA, CDR2 YSYEKL. This CDR3 comprises 17 residues. V was pared by 5 bases and J by 0 bases, with 13 bases of the junction left unmatched. The CDR3 DNA reads as TGCGCCAGCAGCGGGGGTGTTTTAGGGACAGCCTCCTACGAGCAGTACTTC. It codes for CASSGGVLGTASYEQYF.

V and J are TRBV19 and TRBJ2-1; the match to TRBD2 covers 8 bases. The CDR3 contains 16 residues. V shed 3 bases, J shed 4 bases, and the junction held 8 bases outside the gene matches. Per germline, CDR1 LNHDA and CDR2 SQIVND (reference sequence). The CDR3 sequence: CASSISPRGGYNEQFF. The CDR3 DNA is TGTGCCAGTAGTATCAGTCCCCGGGGGGGTTACAATGAGCAGTTCTTC. The whole variable domain, remainder taken from reference TRBV19 and TRBJ2-1, is DGGITQSPKYLFRKEGQNVTLSCEQNLNHDAMYWYRQDPGQGLRLIYYSQIVNDFQKGDIAEGYSVSREKKESFPLTVTSAQKNPTAFYLCASSISPRGGYNEQFFGPGTRLTVL.

The chain is built from TRBV29-1 and TRBJ1-1, with a weak D call TRBD1 (5 bases). Trimming stripped 3 bases from V and 2 bases from J, with 25 bases between. Per the germline V gene, CDR1 is SQVTM and CDR2 is ANQGSEA. CDR3 length equals 18 residues. CDR3 in amino acids: CSVDVLQSLQADNTEAFF. CDR3 sequence (DNA): TGCAGCGTTGACGTCCTTCAATCCCTACAGGCAGACAACACTGAAGCTTTCTTT.

This sequence joins TRBV10-3 and TRBJ2-7; perhaps TRBD1 as D (6 bases). The germline V gene encodes CDR1 ENHRY and CDR2 SYGVKD. V lost 3 bases and J 2 bases, leaving 11 bases between the germline ends. The CDR3 has 14 amino acids. The DNA for the CDR3 is TGTGCCATCAGTGACCCGGACAGCACCTACGAGCAGTACTTC. Translation gives CAISDPDSTYEQYF.

Concerning this clone: This same CDR3 is encoded by further DNA sequences in the sample. V and J are TRBV30 and TRBJ2-7; no reliable D call. This CDR3 is built from 11 residues. V dropped 2 bases and J dropped 2 bases, with 4 bases sitting between them. Germline CDR1 is GTSNPN and CDR2 is SVGIG (reference sequence). The CDR3 sequence: CAWSSAYEQYF. As DNA, the CDR3 is TGTGCCTGGAGTTCAGCCTACGAGCAGTACTTC.

The J gene is TRBJ1-6, the V gene TRBV5-4; D perhaps matches TRBD1 (5 bases). Germline CDR1 reads SGHNT; CDR2 reads YYREEE (reference sequence). The CDR3 length is 14 residues. V was trimmed by 4 bases and J by 10 bases, leaving 15 bases between them. In DNA, the CDR3 is TGTGCCAGCAGCCCCCCGGGGGGTGGGTCACCCCTCCACTTT. Encoded protein: CASSPPGGGSPLHF. Looking up the rest from reference TRBV5-4 and TRBJ1-6 gives the full variable domain: ETGVTQSPTHLIKTRGQQVTLRCSSQSGHNTVSWYQQALGQGPQFIFQYYREEENGRGNFPPRFSGLQFPNYSSELNVNALELDDSALYLCASSPPGGGSPLHFGNGTRLTVT.

A word on this clone: The sample contains more than one DNA sequence encoding this CDR3. The genes are TRBV7-2 and TRBJ1-3; TRBD1 agrees at 8 bases. This CDR3 contains 14 residues. Trimming cost V 5 bases and J 4 bases; bases outside gene matches: 4. Germline V gene data show CDR1 as SGHTA and CDR2 as FQGNSA. The CDR3 sequence: CASSLGQGGNTIYF. Here the CDR3 DNA reads TGTGCCAGCAGCCTCGGACAGGGCGGAAACACCATATATTTT.